This entry lists 19 T cell receptor beta chains sequenced from one sample in a study of cytomegalovirus exposure and HLA in healthy donors. PCR employed 60 Vbeta and 13 Jbeta primers. Measured with immunoSEQ multiplex PCR; TCRdb has only the in-frame clones, and not every one. The table has about 170,000 clones, 80% seen once. Sequencing was performed on PBMCs. The receptors were sampled from a male donor in good health and CMV-seronegative.

Note on this clone: Here the CDR3 omits its conserved ending phenylalanine or tryptophan, so a read error is the likely source. The DNA is left out, because the CDR3 cannot be placed on it with certainty; the CDR3 is given as TCRdb lists it. V and J are TRBV3-2 and TRBJ1-2. TRBV3-2 is a documented pseudogene. The CDR3 spans 8 amino acids, including both terminal residues. CDR3 region: CASSQVVV.

The V gene is TRBV2, the J gene TRBJ1-1; a possible D gene is TRBD1 (5 bases). There are 13 residues in the CDR3. V was shortened by 10 bases and J by 6 bases, with 18 bases between the two germline ends. Germline CDR1 is SNHLY and CDR2 is FYNNEI. This chain's CDR3 is CATDERGTAEAFF. CDR3 DNA sequence: TGTGCCACCGACGAGCGAGGGACTGCTGAAGCTTTCTTT.

The CDR3 loop is CASSQGQGQAYGYTF. DNA of the CDR3: TGTGCCAGCAGCCAAGGGCAGGGGCAGGCTTATGGCTACACCTTC. The chain couples TRBV4-2 to TRBJ1-2, with D maybe TRBD1 (6 bases). Looked up from germline, CDR1 is LGHNA and CDR2 is YNFKEQ. The CDR3 covers 15 residues. Trimming removed 1 base at V and 5 bases at J, with 14 bases between.

The J gene is TRBJ1-2, the V gene TRBV4-2, with 8 bases lining up with TRBD1. V was clipped by 2 bases and J by 8 bases; unmatched bases: 7. The CDR3 has 14 amino acids. CDR1 is LGHNA and CDR2 is YNFKEQ in the germline V gene. The CDR3 DNA reads TGTGCCAGCAGCCAACGAAGACAGGGGTTAGGCTACACCTTC. Its translation: CASSQRRQGLGYTF.

This chain's CDR3 is CASSLGAARPNTGELFF. CDR3 nucleotides: TGTGCCAGCAGCTTAGGGGCAGCCCGACCGAACACCGGGGAGCTGTTTTTT. The chain joins TRBV7-2 to TRBJ2-2; D call uncertain. CDR1 is SGHTA and CDR2 is FQGNSA in the germline V gene. This CDR3 comprises 17 residues. V gave up 1 base and J gave up 0 bases, with 12 bases separating them.

A note on this clone: This sample also contains other DNA sequences that code for the same CDR3. V gene TRBV19 combines with J gene TRBJ2-7, with 8 bases matching TRBD1. This CDR3 region has 13 residues. CDR1 and CDR2 (germline): LNHDA, SQIVND (reference sequence). The ends lost 2 bases at V and 4 bases at J; junction bases unmatched: 1. CDR3 nucleotide sequence: TGTGCCAGTAGTATACAGGGGGCGTACGAGCAGTACTTC. Residues: CASSIQGAYEQYF.

V is TRBV4-1 and J is TRBJ2-1, with 7 bases fitting TRBD1. Germline V gives CDR1 MGHRA, CDR2 YSYEKL. J was trimmed by 4 bases and V by 5 bases; bases with no gene match: 5. The CDR3 runs to 14 residues. The CDR3 coding sequence is TGCGCCAGCAGCGCAAGGGGGCCGTACAATGAGCAGTTCTTC. Translated: CASSARGPYNEQFF.

The chain links TRBV5-4 to TRBJ1-1; D is perhaps TRBD1 (5 bases). The CDR3 is made up of 15 amino acids. Germline CDR1 and CDR2: SGHNT and YYREEE (reference sequence). V shed 4 bases and J shed 1 base, with 14 bases lying between them. The CDR3 DNA sequence: TGTGCCAGCAGCAAGGCAAGCAGGGCGAACACTGAAGCTTTCTTT. Translating it yields CASSKASRANTEAFF.

This chain uses TRBV4-3 with TRBJ2-1; no firm D call. In germline, CDR1 is LGHNA, CDR2 YSLEER. The CDR3 runs to 14 residues. V was clipped by 3 bases and J by 5 bases, with 11 bases between them. This chain's CDR3 is CASSHAGSNNEQFF. The DNA of the CDR3 is TGCGCCAGCAGCCACGCCGGGTCCAACAATGAGCAGTTCTTC.

J is TRBJ1-1 and V is TRBV5-5; no firm D call. The CDR3 length is 14 residues. In germline, CDR1 is SGHKS, CDR2 YYEKEE (reference sequence). V lost 4 bases and J 5 bases, leaving 15 bases between the germline ends. The CDR3 region is CASSTGRFRTEAFF. DNA of the CDR3: TGTGCCAGCAGCACCGGCAGGTTTCGGACTGAAGCTTTCTTT.

The chain couples TRBV6-5 to TRBJ1-1; possibly TRBD1 for D (5 bases). Trimming removed 0 bases from V and 0 bases from J, with 8 bases in between. The CDR3 is 15 amino acids. Germline V gene data show CDR1 as MNHEY and CDR2 as SVGAGI. The CDR3 sequence is CASSYSGALNTEAFF. The CDR3 bases are TGTGCCAGCAGTTACTCTGGGGCGTTGAACACTGAAGCTTTCTTT.

The V call is TRBV29-1, the J call TRBJ1-1, with 9 bases lining up with TRBD1. The CDR3 contains 14 residues. Germline V gene lookup returns CDR1 SQVTM and CDR2 ANQGSEA. V lost 3 bases and J lost 5; bases outside the gene matches: 7. CDR3 in amino acids: CSVDRQGVRTEAFF. Here the CDR3 DNA reads TGCAGCGTTGACCGACAGGGGGTAAGAACTGAAGCTTTCTTT.

The chain recombines TRBV5-1 with TRBJ1-2, with 7 bases aligning to TRBD1. Germline CDR1 SGHRS, CDR2 YFSETQ. Germline trimming cut 1 base from V and 10 bases from J; bases unmatched to any gene: 7. The CDR3 runs to 13 residues. The CDR3 loop is CASSLTGVFDYTF. The CDR3 DNA reads TGCGCCAGCAGCTTGACAGGGGTTTTCGACTACACCTTC.

The chain is built from TRBV4-1 and TRBJ1-6; D is perhaps TRBD1 (6 bases). V was cut by 0 bases and J by 14 bases, with 17 bases left in between. Germline V gives CDR1 MGHRA, CDR2 YSYEKL. This CDR3 spans 15 amino acids. CDR3 sequence: CASSQDRRTEGSLHF. CDR3 coding DNA: TGCGCCAGCAGCCAAGATAGAAGGACAGAAGGGTCCCTCCACTTT.

V is TRBV11-2 and J is TRBJ2-7, with D hard to call. CDR3 length: 11 residues. Germline V CDR1 and CDR2: SGHAT, FQNNGV. V dropped 4 bases and J dropped 6 bases, with 7 bases sitting between them. This CDR3 reads CASSSLSEQYF. CDR3 coding DNA: TGTGCCAGCAGCTCCCTTAGCGAGCAGTACTTC.

This chain uses TRBV6-1 with TRBJ1-5; D may be TRBD1 (6 bases). The CDR3 spans 14 residues. Deletions cut 8 bases from V and 0 bases from J, with 11 bases between. The V gene's germline CDR1 is MNHNS and CDR2 SASEGT. The CDR3 DNA follows: TGTGCCAGCTCTCGACAGGATAGCAATCAGCCCCAGCATTTT. It yields the protein CASSRQDSNQPQHF.

J is TRBJ1-2 and V is TRBV4-2; D gene ambiguous. This CDR3 comprises 15 residues. Looked up from germline, CDR1 is LGHNA and CDR2 is YNFKEQ. Deletions cut 1 base from V and 4 bases from J, with 13 bases between. DNA of the CDR3: TGTGCCAGCAGCCAAGTCAACCCCCTAACCTATGGCTACACCTTC. This sequence encodes CASSQVNPLTYGYTF.

This clone was counted once. This chain connects TRBV5-1 to TRBJ1-1; possibly TRBD1 for D (5 bases). Germline V gene sequence: CDR1 SGHRS, CDR2 YFSETQ. V lost 4 bases and J lost 5, with 18 bases in between. The CDR3 loop spans 15 amino acids. In DNA, the CDR3 is TGCGCCAGCAGCAGGGGCAGGATAGGCTCAACTGAAGCTTTCTTT. Residues: CASSRGRIGSTEAFF.

This chain uses TRBV11-2 with TRBJ2-7; D is perhaps TRBD2 (8 bases). V was clipped by 4 bases and J by 2 bases, with 15 bases between them. Germline values: CDR1 SGHAT, CDR2 FQNNGV. The CDR3 totals 15 residues. CDR3 in amino acids: CASSSPGRGPYEQYF. The DNA of the CDR3 is TGTGCCAGCAGCTCGCCCGGGAGGGGGCCCTACGAGCAGTACTTC.